The clone carrying this T cell receptor beta chain was seen just once. Its antigen is still unknown. This CDR3 is also generated by other DNA sequences in the sample. The data are from a study of graft-versus-host responses after intestinal transplantation. Overall study context: Transplant recipients had multivisceral, liver-intestinal, or isolated intestinal grafts. Among the recipients, all got anti-thymocyte globulin induction and then tacrolimus and steroids for 3 to 4 years.

Study-wide results and limits: Allografts carried high graft-versus-host to host-versus-graft clonal ratios in patients having graft-donor T cell macrochimerism.

The germline gives CDR1 KGHSH, CDR2 LQKENI. The CDR3 is 14 amino acids. The germline V and J ends were trimmed by 3 bases and 2 bases, with 8 bases remaining between them. Using immunoSEQ multiplex PCR, the repertoire was profiled, and TCRdb retains in-frame clones only, with some absent. The profile covers around 95,000 clones, with roughly 84% appearing a single time and about 0.9% taken by the ten largest. The gene calls are TRBV18 and TRBJ1-5; tentatively, D is TRBD1 (5 bases). The sample was unstimulated CD4+ T cells sorted from spleen or lymph node cells, taken before transplant. This clonotype was sampled from a human donor who was the organ donor for an intestinal transplant. The CDR3 here is CASSPGGGNQPQHF. The DNA for the CDR3 is TGTGCCAGCTCACCCGGGGGGGGCAATCAGCCCCAGCATTTT. Filled out from reference TRBV18 and TRBJ1-5, the complete variable domain reads NAGVMQNPRHLVRRRGQEARLRCSPMKGHSHVYWYRQLPEEGLKFMVYLQKENIIDESGMPKERFSAEFPKEGPSILRIQQVVRGDSAAYFCASSPGGGNQPQHFGDGTRLSIL.